This TCR beta chain was captured in a study of cytomegalovirus exposure and HLA in healthy donors. With 10 bases clipped from V and 2 bases from J, the junction kept 7 bases outside the gene matches. The CDR3 loop spans 13 amino acids. Germline V gene data show CDR1 as ENHRY and CDR2 as SYGVKD. Primers: 60 Vbeta forward and 13 Jbeta reverse. The repertoire was sequenced with immunoSEQ multiplex PCR; TCRdb's copy has only in-frame clones and lacks some. Seen here are under 200,000 clones, approximately 71% observed once, and the top ten hold just under 4.5%. This chain connects TRBV10-3 to TRBJ2-5; 7 bases agree with TRBD2. The TCR originated in a woman between 18 and 30 years old in good health and CMV-seropositive. Material for sequencing was PBMCs. The CDR3 DNA is TGTGCCACAGGAGGGAGGGGACAAGAGACCCAGTACTTC. This sequence encodes CATGGRGQETQYF.